What follows are 12 T cell receptor beta chains derived from one specimen sequenced in a study of T-cell reconstitution after alpha-beta-depleted transplantation in children. Unique molecular identifiers were incorporated during preparation of the TCRbeta library. MiXCR, run by TCRdb on the PCR reads, gives a single entry per CDR3 protein. The sample consists of around 15,000 distinct CDR3 sequences, over 5% of them appearing once. The specimen was PBMCs, collected before TCRalphabeta/CD19-depleted stem cell transplant. Every receptor here comes from a boy aged 10-17 years with acute lymphoblastic leukemia, due to receive a stem cell transplant.

By sample fraction, this clonotype is medium-sized. The chain joins TRBV4-1 to TRBJ2-6; D unclear. V was cut by 0 bases and J by 0 bases, with 9 bases left in between. Germline values: CDR1 MGHRA, CDR2 YSYEKL. This CDR3 has 17 amino acids. The CDR3 region is CASSQDFRTSGANVLTF. CDR3 in DNA: TGCGCCAGCAGCCAAGATTTCAGGACCTCTGGGGCCAACGTCCTGACTTTC.

This clonotype has at least ten counts. The rearrangement links TRBV7-2 to TRBJ2-1, with D tentatively TRBD1 (5 bases). The germline CDR1 and CDR2 sequences are SGHTA and FQGNSA. Deletions cut 4 bases from V and 8 bases from J, with 15 bases between. CDR3 size: 14 residues. The CDR3: CASSSKGASYEQFF. CDR3 DNA sequence: TGTGCCAGCAGCTCAAAAGGGGCTAGTTATGAGCAGTTCTTC. Combining the CDR3 with reference TRBV7-2 and TRBJ2-1 gives the whole variable domain GAGVSQSPSNKVTEKGKDVELRCDPISGHTALYWYRQSLGQGLEFLIYFQGNSAPDKSGLPSDRFSAERTGGSVSTLTIQRTQQEDSAVYLCASSSKGASYEQFFGPGTRLTVL.

This clonotype was recorded many times. The V and J genes are TRBV5-1 and TRBJ2-1, with D perhaps TRBD1 or TRBD2 (5 bases each). The CDR3 spans 15 residues. V was pared by 0 bases and J by 0 bases, with 7 bases between. The germline gives CDR1 SGHRS, CDR2 YFSETQ. CDR3 sequence reads: CASSLAGPSYNEQFF. The CDR3 nucleotides read TGCGCCAGCAGCTTGGCGGGACCCTCCTACAATGAGCAGTTCTTC.

This clonotype was recorded at least ten times. The rearrangement joins TRBV7-9 to TRBJ2-1; D ambiguous. Germline CDR1 SEHNR, CDR2 FQNEAQ (reference sequence). V was trimmed by 3 bases and J by 3 bases, leaving 15 bases between them. The CDR3 extends over 16 amino acids. The CDR3 DNA sequence: TGTGCCAGCAGCTTCTCTCGGGTTTCGGGCTACAATGAGCAGTTCTTC. The encoded protein is CASSFSRVSGYNEQFF.

Ten or more counts support this clonotype. The rearrangement links TRBV24-1 to TRBJ1-1; a weak D match, TRBD1 (5 bases). CDR1 and CDR2 from the germline V gene are KGHDR and SFDVKD. The V gene lost 4 bases and the J gene lost 7 bases, with 12 bases spanning the gap. The CDR3 runs 13 residues. CDR3 sequence reads: CATSEGTEREAFF. For the CDR3, the DNA is TGTGCCACCAGTGAGGGGACGGAACGTGAAGCTTTCTTT.

This clonotype was counted ten times or more. For the CDR3, the DNA is TGTGCCAGCAGCTACCAGGCGGGAGGGGGCCTTTATGGCTACACCTTC. It yields the protein CASSYQAGGGLYGYTF. The genes are TRBV7-2 and TRBJ1-2, with TRBD1 identical over 7 bases. CDR3 size: 16 residues. Germline V gene data show CDR1 as SGHTA and CDR2 as FQGNSA. Trimming cost V 4 bases and J 5 bases; bases outside gene matches: 13.

The rearrangement links TRBV5-6 to TRBJ2-7; 8 bases align to TRBD1. V was clipped by 9 bases and J by 2 bases; unmatched bases: 10. This CDR3 is 14 amino acids long. CDR1 SGHDT and CDR2 YYEEEE come from the germline V gene. CDR3 amino acids: CAMSPGQGPYEQYF. The CDR3 DNA reads TGTGCCATGAGCCCCGGACAGGGTCCCTACGAGCAGTACTTC.

This clonotype was counted ten times or more. The CDR3 DNA sequence: TGTGCCAGCAGCCCGGGACAGACCTACGAGCAGTACTTC. As protein: CASSPGQTYEQYF. The J gene is TRBJ2-7, the V gene TRBV7-9, with TRBD1 matching over 7 bases. Germline-derived CDR1 and CDR2 are SEHNR and FQNEAQ (reference sequence). This CDR3 is 13 amino acids long. Trimming at V came to 5 bases and at J to 2 bases, leaving 3 bases not matched to a gene. The full variable domain, rest sourced from reference TRBV7-9 and TRBJ2-7, is DTGVSQNPRHKITKRGQNVTFRCDPISEHNRLYWYRQTLGQGPEFLTYFQNEAQLEKSRLLSDRFSAERPKGSFSTLEIQRTEQGDSAMYLCASSPGQTYEQYFGPGTRLTVT.

There are many counts of this clonotype. The V gene is TRBV12-3 or TRBV12-4, the J gene TRBJ1-5; D is uncertain. The CDR3 spans 13 residues. The ends were cut back, 5 bases at V and 3 bases at J, with 8 bases in the middle. CDR3 residues: CASSRWVNQPQHF. CDR3 nucleotides: TGTGCCAGCAGTAGATGGGTCAATCAGCCCCAGCATTTT.

There are many counts of this clonotype. The chain uses TRBV11-3 and TRBJ2-1, with a possible D match to TRBD2 (6 bases). The CDR3 is made up of 15 amino acids. CDR1 and CDR2 (germline): SGHNT, YENEEA. The V end was cut by 5 bases, the J end by 6 bases, with 17 bases between. The DNA for the CDR3 is TGTGCCAGCAGCGAATTGATAAGCGGGCCCAATGAGCAGTTCTTC. This translates into CASSELISGPNEQFF.

This clonotype was seen ten or more times. V usage is TRBV7-2 and J usage is TRBJ2-7; the D gene is possibly TRBD1 (5 bases). The CDR3 length is 13 residues. CDR1 is SGHTA and CDR2 is FQGNSA in the germline V gene. The V and J ends lost 4 bases and 1 base respectively, with 8 bases between them. The CDR3 sequence: CASSSTASYEQYF. The CDR3 DNA follows: TGTGCCAGCAGCTCGACAGCATCCTACGAGCAGTACTTC.

This clonotype occurred many times. V and J are TRBV4-3 and TRBJ2-2, with unresolved D. The CDR3 is 13 amino acids. CDR1 and CDR2 from the germline V gene are LGHNA and YSLEER. Trimming took 8 bases from V and 6 from J, leaving 13 bases between them. The CDR3 loop reads CASRRTAAGELFF. CDR3 coding DNA: TGCGCCAGCCGTCGGACCGCCGCCGGGGAGCTGTTTTTT.